A single sample gave rise to the 26 T cell receptor beta chains below, sequenced in a study of control samples from healthy donors and cancer patients. Assay used: immunoSEQ multiplex PCR; TCRdb lists only in-frame clones, some missing. The table has 150,000 or so clones, around 95% seen once. Sequenced material: blood. The receptor set was obtained from a woman aged 40 to 50 in good health.

The V gene is TRBV7-2, the J gene TRBJ2-5; no clear D gene. CDR1 and CDR2 (germline): SGHTA, FQGNSA. This CDR3 spans 10 amino acids. V was shortened by 6 bases and J by 2 bases, with 1 base between the two germline ends. CDR3 region: CASSQETQYF. As DNA, the CDR3 is TGTGCCAGCAGTCAAGAGACCCAGTACTTC.

This chain connects TRBV18 to TRBJ2-2, with 7 positions matching TRBD1. The CDR3 is 17 residues long. Trimming took 6 bases from V and 0 from J; bases not matched to a gene: 10. Germline V gene sequence: CDR1 KGHSH, CDR2 LQKENI. For the CDR3, the DNA is TGTGCCAGCTCGACCTCTAGGGACAGTCCGAACACCGGGGAGCTGTTTTTT. As protein: CASSTSRDSPNTGELFF.

This chain uses TRBV19 with TRBJ1-2; TRBD1 matches at 7 bases. Germline V gene data show CDR1 as LNHDA and CDR2 as SQIVND (reference sequence). Losses at the gene ends were 5 bases for V and 4 bases for J; bases not matched to a gene: 7. The CDR3 sequence is 14 residues long. The CDR3 region has the DNA TGTGCCAGTAGTTATGACAGGGACGCCTATGGCTACACCTTC. Residues: CASSYDRDAYGYTF.

The chain links TRBV9 to TRBJ2-7; D remains unclear. This CDR3 region has 14 residues. V was pared by 2 bases and J by 3 bases, with 12 bases between. The germline gives CDR1 SGDLS, CDR2 YYNGEE. CDR3 protein: CASSVTSNSYEQYF. DNA for the CDR3: TGTGCCAGCAGCGTCACCAGCAACAGCTACGAGCAGTACTTC.

The table lists this clone with a count of one. V usage is TRBV6-4 and J usage is TRBJ1-2; 7 nucleotides match TRBD1. Germline V gives CDR1 MRHNA, CDR2 SNTAGT. Losses at the gene ends were 6 bases for V and 4 bases for J; bases not matched to a gene: 11. This CDR3 has 15 residues. CDR3 loop: CASSQETGSGYGYTF. The CDR3 DNA is TGTGCCAGCAGCCAAGAGACAGGGTCGGGCTATGGCTACACCTTC.

The gene calls are TRBV20-1 and TRBJ1-1; no clear D. Trimming removed 3 bases at V and 9 bases at J, with 20 bases between. Germline values: CDR1 DFQATT, CDR2 SNEGSKA (reference sequence). The CDR3 contains 14 residues. The CDR3 here is CSASSLRAVDQAFF. The CDR3 DNA reads TGCAGTGCTAGTTCTCTCCGTGCGGTCGACCAAGCTTTCTTT.

The sample holds a few counts of this clone. This chain links TRBV10-3 with TRBJ1-2; D gene unclear. The CDR3 totals 12 residues. Trimming cost V 2 bases and J 6 bases, with 7 bases left between them. Germline V gene lookup returns CDR1 ENHRY and CDR2 SYGVKD. The CDR3: CAISEMRDGYTF. CDR3 in DNA: TGTGCCATCAGTGAGATGAGAGATGGCTACACCTTC.

This chain connects TRBV11-3 to TRBJ2-7, with D perhaps matching TRBD1 (6 bases). CDR1 is SGHNT and CDR2 is YENEEA in the germline V gene. This CDR3 region has 15 residues. Trimming took 0 bases from V and 6 from J, leaving 15 bases between them. CDR3 residues: CASSLDGRQGLEQYF. CDR3 bases: TGTGCCAGCAGCTTAGATGGTCGTCAGGGGCTCGAGCAGTACTTC.

The chain couples TRBV6-5 to TRBJ2-2; no reliable D call. This CDR3 is 11 amino acids long. Trimming shortened V by 11 bases and J by 2 bases, and 6 bases separated the two germline ends. The germline CDR1 and CDR2 sequences are MNHEY and SVGAGI. The CDR3 sequence: CAAYNTGELFF. The CDR3, as DNA: TGTGCCGCCTACAACACCGGGGAGCTGTTTTTT.

The chain links TRBV4-1 to TRBJ1-2; 11 bases are a match to TRBD1. From germline, CDR1 is MGHRA and CDR2 YSYEKL. Trimming took 3 bases from V and 4 from J; bases not matched to a gene: 7. The CDR3 runs to 16 residues. The DNA of the CDR3 is TGCGCCAGCAGCCACGGACAGGGGGCCCGTCCCTATGGCTACACCTTC. This sequence encodes CASSHGQGARPYGYTF.

This clone appeared a single time. The chain joins TRBV7-3 to TRBJ1-6, with TRBD1 matching over 7 bases. Germline V lookup: CDR1 SGHTA, CDR2 FQGTGA. The CDR3 has 15 residues. With V trimmed by 5 bases and J by 7 bases, 8 bases remained unmatched. CDR3 sequence: CASSQTGLGNSPLHF. In DNA, the CDR3 is TGTGCCAGCAGCCAGACAGGGTTAGGCAATTCACCCCTCCACTTT.

The genes are TRBV12-3 or TRBV12-4 and TRBJ2-7; a weak D match, TRBD1 (6 bases). Trimming removed 4 bases from V and 3 bases from J, with 10 bases in between. The CDR3 consists of 13 residues. The CDR3 nucleotides read TGTGCCAGCAGTTGGGGACACGGCTACGAGCAGTACTTC. It translates to CASSWGHGYEQYF.

The chain couples TRBV10-3 to TRBJ1-5; 7 nucleotides align to TRBD1. J gave up 7 bases and V 0 bases, and 3 bases lay outside the gene matches. There are 14 residues in the CDR3. Per the germline V gene, CDR1 is ENHRY and CDR2 is SYGVKD. The CDR3 region is CAISESQGGQPQHF. CDR3 in DNA: TGTGCCATCAGTGAGTCCCAGGGGGGGCAGCCCCAGCATTTT.

The chain carries TRBV30 and TRBJ2-5; D perhaps matches TRBD1 (6 bases). The length of the CDR3 is 13 residues. Germline-derived CDR1 and CDR2 are GTSNPN and SVGIG (reference sequence). V was cut by 4 bases and J by 7 bases, with 16 bases left in between. The CDR3, as DNA: TGTGCCTGGAAGGTTACAGGGTCAGGGACCCAGTACTTC. Its translation is CAWKVTGSGTQYF.

The chain links TRBV6-2 or TRBV6-3 to TRBJ1-3, with 11 bases aligning to TRBD1. CDR1 is MNHEY, CDR2 SVGEGT, per germline. V lost 8 bases to trimming and J lost 6 bases; unmatched junction nucleotides: 15. This CDR3 region has 17 residues. For the CDR3, the DNA is TGTGCCAGCTATTACTTACAATTCGGACAGGGGGCAAACACCATATATTTT. Translated, it gives CASYYLQFGQGANTIYF.

The chain couples TRBV5-5 to TRBJ1-1; D unclear. Germline CDR1 is SGHKS and CDR2 is YYEKEE (reference sequence). The CDR3 has 15 amino acids. Trimming cost V 3 bases and J 1 base, with 13 bases left between them. The CDR3 loop reads CASSSLWARNTEAFF. In nucleotides, the CDR3 is TGTGCCAGCAGCTCCCTTTGGGCCCGGAACACTGAAGCTTTCTTT.

This chain connects TRBV20-1 to TRBJ1-6; D is uncertain. This CDR3 is 14 amino acids long. Trimming removed 3 bases from V and 7 bases from J, with 13 bases in between. Germline V gives CDR1 DFQATT, CDR2 SNEGSKA (reference sequence). This chain's CDR3 is CSASVRGENSPLHF. CDR3 DNA sequence: TGCAGTGCTAGTGTCCGGGGAGAGAATTCACCCCTCCACTTT.

The chain joins TRBV6-9 to TRBJ1-5; no clear D gene. V shed 0 bases and J shed 5 bases, with 5 bases lying between them. Germline assignment: CDR1 MNHGY and CDR2 SVAAGI. The CDR3 has 13 residues. CDR3 sequence reads: CASSYSGDQPQHF. The CDR3 coding sequence is TGTGCCAGCAGTTATTCGGGAGATCAGCCCCAGCATTTT.

The DNA of the CDR3 is TGCGCCAGCAGCCATAGGCAGAAGGACGGCTATGGCTACACCTTC. Translation gives CASSHRQKDGYGYTF. V gene TRBV4-3 combines with J gene TRBJ1-2, with unresolved D. V lost 3 bases and J 4 bases, leaving 15 bases between the germline ends. Germline V gene lookup returns CDR1 LGHNA and CDR2 YSLEER. The CDR3 length is 15 residues.

The chain employs TRBV19 and TRBJ1-5; a possible D gene is TRBD1 (6 bases). V was clipped by 7 bases and J by 3 bases, with 16 bases between them. This CDR3 contains 15 residues. In germline, CDR1 is LNHDA, CDR2 SQIVND (reference sequence). Written as DNA, the CDR3 is TGTGCCAGTACCCGACGCAGGGGCCCCAATCAGCCCCAGCATTTT. As protein: CASTRRRGPNQPQHF.

The rearrangement uses TRBV24-1 and TRBJ2-7; a possible D gene is TRBD1 (6 bases). V lost 6 bases to trimming and J lost 7 bases, with 21 bases between them. The CDR3 length is 15 residues. The germline V gene encodes CDR1 KGHDR and CDR2 SFDVKD. CDR3 sequence (DNA): TGTGCCACCAGTCATCAAGGAGGACAGAAACGGGAGCAGTACTTC. This codes for CATSHQGGQKREQYF.

In this sample, this clone turned up once. The rearrangement links TRBV6-2 or TRBV6-3 to TRBJ1-2; TRBD1 agrees at 11 bases. J was trimmed by 4 bases and V by 7 bases; bases with no gene match: 8. Germline V CDR1 and CDR2: MNHEY, SVGEGT. The CDR3 consists of 15 residues. The CDR3 reads CASIPGTGGFYGYTF. CDR3 nucleotide sequence: TGTGCCAGCATCCCCGGGACAGGGGGGTTCTATGGCTACACCTTC.

The rearrangement links TRBV27 to TRBJ1-1, with D unclear. This CDR3 region has 16 residues. V shed 1 base and J shed 0 bases, with 12 bases lying between them. CDR1 is MNHEY and CDR2 is SMNVEV in the germline V gene (reference sequence). CDR3 in DNA: TGTGCCAGCAGTTTATTCTCGCGGAGTATGAACACTGAAGCTTTCTTT. This translates into CASSLFSRSMNTEAFF.

The chain has TRBV7-2 and TRBJ1-3, with D unresolved. The CDR3 runs to 14 residues. The V gene's germline CDR1 is SGHTA and CDR2 FQGNSA. V dropped 8 bases and J dropped 0 bases, with 11 bases sitting between them. CDR3 region: CASRGASSGNTIYF. CDR3 bases: TGTGCCAGCCGAGGCGCATCCTCTGGAAACACCATATATTTT.

The chain recombines TRBV27 with TRBJ1-5, with D tentatively TRBD1 (5 bases). The CDR3 is made up of 14 amino acids. In germline, CDR1 is MNHEY, CDR2 SMNVEV (reference sequence). V shed 2 bases and J shed 8 bases, with 13 bases lying between them. The DNA of the CDR3 is TGTGCCAGCAGTTTAAGAGGGGTTTCGGAGCCCCAGCATTTT. This encodes CASSLRGVSEPQHF.

V and J are TRBV7-2 and TRBJ1-5; D not certain. Germline V gene sequence: CDR1 SGHTA, CDR2 FQGNSA. Trimming shortened V by 4 bases and J by 3 bases, and 10 bases separated the two germline ends. The CDR3 has 14 amino acids. CDR3 bases: TGTGCCAGCAGCTCCAGGTGGGACAATCAGCCCCAGCATTTT. It codes for CASSSRWDNQPQHF.